This TCR beta chain was recorded in a study of cytomegalovirus exposure and HLA in healthy donors. Study findings and constraints: In an earlier analysis, most TCR beta V segments were productive about 87% or about 30% of the time. As a later analysis showed, a missense DCLRE1C variant was linked to trimming of TCR beta V- and J-genes. For most subjects, TCR beta sequences were reported to predict HLA-A and HLA-B alleles with accuracy.

As concerns this clone: Its antigen is undetermined.

13 Jbeta primers and 60 Vbeta primers were used for the PCR. Sequenced by immunoSEQ multiplex PCR; TCRdb stores in-frame clones only, minus some. The sample shows approximately 120,000 clones, around four fifths of them seen only once. Germline loops: CDR1 SEHNR, CDR2 FQNEAQ (reference sequence). The junction had 4 bases not matched to a gene; V was cut back by 5 bases and J by 6 bases. There are 12 residues in the CDR3. The rearrangement joins TRBV7-9 to TRBJ2-7; TRBD1 matches at 7 bases. This TCR derives from a woman aged 45-60 years in good health and CMV-seropositive. The sample comprised PBMCs. CDR3 amino acids: CASSAQGLEQYF. The CDR3 coding sequence is TGTGCCAGCAGCGCACAGGGGCTCGAGCAGTACTTC.